These 32 T cell receptor beta chains were sequenced from one sample in a study of blood T cell repertoires in COVID-19. The repertoire was sequenced with immunoSEQ multiplex PCR; TCRdb's copy has only in-frame clones and lacks some. The sample holds about 240,000 clones, approximately 80% seen once. Sample: peripheral blood. The receptors come from a woman older than 75 with acute or convalescent COVID-19.

The V call is TRBV11-2, the J call TRBJ1-2, with 8 bases matching TRBD1. CDR1 and CDR2 from the germline V gene are SGHAT and FQNNGV. The trim removed 0 bases at V and 4 bases at J, leaving 4 bases unmatched. CDR3 length equals 15 residues. The CDR3 coding sequence is TGTGCCAGCAGCTTAGAGAGACAGGGGTTCTATGGCTACACCTTC. Amino acids: CASSLERQGFYGYTF. Supplemented by reference TRBV11-2 and TRBJ1-2, the full variable domain reads EAGVAQSPRYKIIEKRQSVAFWCNPISGHATLYWYQQILGQGPKLLIQFQNNGVVDDSQLPKDRFSAERLKGVDSTLKIQPAKLEDSAVYLCASSLERQGFYGYTFGSGTRLTVV.

The gene calls are TRBV24-1 and TRBJ1-2, with D unclear. Between the trimmed V and J ends, which lost 2 bases and 7 bases, there was a span of 7 bases. Germline CDR1 reads KGHDR; CDR2 reads SFDVKD. The CDR3 contains 12 residues. CDR3 sequence (DNA): TGTGCCACCAGTGATTCGTGGCTTGGCTACACCTTC. As protein: CATSDSWLGYTF.

The chain couples TRBV9 to TRBJ1-2; the D gene is possibly TRBD1 (5 bases). Trimming shortened V by 4 bases and J by 0 bases, and 22 bases separated the two germline ends. CDR1 is SGDLS, CDR2 YYNGEE, per germline. The CDR3 totals 18 residues. The chain's CDR3 is CASSQPGPWGEANYGYTF. The CDR3 DNA reads as TGTGCCAGCAGCCAACCGGGACCCTGGGGGGAAGCTAACTATGGCTACACCTTC.

As for this clone: The junction departs from germline at one end; a sequencing error may be responsible. J is TRBJ1-6 and V is TRBV7-7; 7 bases are a match to TRBD1. From germline, CDR1 is SSHAT and CDR2 FNYEAQ (reference sequence). CDR3 length equals 15 residues. CDR3 in DNA: TGTGCTAGCAGCTTAGACAGGGATCCTACTTCACCCCTCCACTTT. Translation gives CASSLDRDPTSPLHF.

This chain connects TRBV2 to TRBJ2-1; TRBD2 matches at 11 bases. This CDR3 comprises 16 residues. The J segment lost 9 bases and the V segment lost 5 bases, leaving 12 bases of the junction unmatched. CDR1 and CDR2 (germline): SNHLY, FYNNEI. The CDR3 DNA is TGTGCCAGCAGTACCGCCGGGACTAGCGGTCTTGTTGAGCAGTTCTTC. It yields the protein CASSTAGTSGLVEQFF. Full variable domain (missing parts from reference TRBV2 and TRBJ2-1): EPEVTQTPSHQVTQMGQEVILRCVPISNHLYFYWYRQILGQKVEFLVSFYNNEISEKSEIFDDQFSVERPDGSNFTLKIRSTKLEDSAMYFCASSTAGTSGLVEQFFGPGTRLTVL.

J is TRBJ2-5 and V is TRBV9, with TRBD1 identical over 7 bases. Unmatched junction bases numbered 5, after V lost 4 bases and J lost 5 bases. The CDR3 extends over 13 amino acids. From germline, CDR1 is SGDLS and CDR2 YYNGEE. CDR3 nucleotides: TGTGCCAGCAGCCCGTCACAGGGGGAGACCCAGTACTTC. Translation gives CASSPSQGETQYF.

The rearrangement uses TRBV5-1 and TRBJ2-7; 7 positions match TRBD2. The CDR3 runs 15 residues. Germline trimming cut 0 bases from V and 3 bases from J; bases unmatched to any gene: 6. Germline CDR1 and CDR2: SGHRS and YFSETQ. The CDR3 region is CASSLVAGGNYEQYF. CDR3 nucleotide sequence: TGCGCCAGCAGCTTGGTGGCCGGGGGGAACTACGAGCAGTACTTC.

This clone appeared a single time. This sequence joins TRBV15 and TRBJ2-3; 10 bases are a match to TRBD1. Looked up from germline, CDR1 is LNHNV and CDR2 is YYDKDF (reference sequence). The CDR3 spans 19 residues. Losses at the gene ends were 3 bases for V and 0 bases for J; bases not matched to a gene: 12. CDR3 amino acids: CATSRGPGTGVTSTDTQYF. For the CDR3, the DNA is TGTGCCACCAGCAGGGGTCCCGGGACAGGGGTTACTAGCACAGATACGCAGTATTTT.

The rearrangement joins TRBV7-2 to TRBJ1-4; 9 bases map to TRBD1. Germline loops: CDR1 SGHTA, CDR2 FQGNSA. The CDR3 runs 16 residues. The J segment lost 3 bases and the V segment lost 5 bases, leaving 7 bases of the junction unmatched. The CDR3 coding sequence is TGTGCCAGCAGCCCGGTGACAGGGGGACCTAATGAAAAACTGTTTTTT. Translation gives CASSPVTGGPNEKLFF.

The V and J genes are TRBV7-3 and TRBJ2-3; 10 bases fit TRBD2. CDR3 length: 16 amino acids. Germline CDR1 reads SGHTA; CDR2 reads FQGTGA. The J segment lost 6 bases and the V segment lost 1 base, leaving 7 bases of the junction unmatched. CDR3 coding DNA: TGTGCCAGCAGCTTAATTAGCGGGGGGCCCGGGGATACGCAGTATTTT. Translation: CASSLISGGPGDTQYF.

The V gene is TRBV9, the J gene TRBJ2-3, with 7 bases lining up with TRBD1. V lost 3 bases and J lost 6; bases outside the gene matches: 4. The germline V gene encodes CDR1 SGDLS and CDR2 YYNGEE. This CDR3 has 13 amino acids. CDR3 residues: CASSGSGQDTQYF. The CDR3 nucleotides read TGTGCCAGCAGCGGATCGGGACAGGATACGCAGTATTTT.

The chain combines TRBV12-3 or TRBV12-4 with TRBJ2-7; D is perhaps TRBD2 (7 bases). V lost 5 bases, J lost 9 bases, and 14 bases lay in between. The CDR3 is 12 amino acids. CDR3 sequence reads: CASSPTGRGQYF. For the CDR3, the DNA is TGTGCCAGCAGTCCTACAGGGAGGGGGCAGTACTTC.

The V and J genes are TRBV18 and TRBJ2-3; no reliable D call. Trimming shortened V by 3 bases and J by 9 bases, and 10 bases separated the two germline ends. This CDR3 contains 12 residues. Per germline, CDR1 KGHSH and CDR2 LQKENI. This CDR3 is CASSPSEPTQYF. DNA for the CDR3: TGTGCCAGCTCACCTTCCGAGCCCACGCAGTATTTT.

The chain carries TRBV19 and TRBJ2-3, with D possibly TRBD2 on 6 matching bases. V was trimmed by 1 base and J by 1 base, leaving 9 bases between them. The CDR3 is 15 residues long. The germline V gene has CDR1 LNHDA and CDR2 SQIVND (reference sequence). CDR3 DNA sequence: TGTGCCAGTAGTATAGCCGGGGGTGGCACAGATACGCAGTATTTT. Protein: CASSIAGGGTDTQYF.

A single count supports this clone. V is TRBV19 and J is TRBJ1-5, with TRBD1 matching over 8 bases. This CDR3 spans 16 amino acids. The germline V gene encodes CDR1 LNHDA and CDR2 SQIVND (reference sequence). V lost 2 bases, J lost 3 bases, and 6 bases stayed unmatched. This CDR3 is CASSIRAGGNNQPQHF. Here the CDR3 DNA reads TGTGCCAGTAGTATAAGGGCAGGGGGCAACAATCAGCCCCAGCATTTT.

The chain uses TRBV2 and TRBJ1-4; D gene ambiguous. Germline V gene sequence: CDR1 SNHLY, CDR2 FYNNEI. The CDR3 extends over 13 amino acids. V lost 4 bases and J 7 bases, leaving 10 bases between the germline ends. The chain's CDR3 is CASSGVRPEKLFF. The CDR3 nucleotides are TGTGCCAGCAGTGGAGTACGCCCTGAAAAACTGTTTTTT.

The chain joins TRBV5-1 to TRBJ1-4, with 8 bases matching TRBD1. Germline V lookup: CDR1 SGHRS, CDR2 YFSETQ. The CDR3 totals 14 residues. J lost 7 bases, V lost 3 bases, and 5 bases had no gene match. The CDR3 region has the DNA TGCGCCAGCAGCTCTGGACAGGGAGGTGAAAAACTGTTTTTT. It is translated as CASSSGQGGEKLFF. Using reference TRBV5-1 and TRBJ1-4 for the parts outside the CDR3, the full variable domain is KAGVTQTPRYLIKTRGQQVTLSCSPISGHRSVSWYQQTPGQGLQFLFEYFSETQRNKGNFPGRFSGRQFSNSRSEMNVSTLELGDSALYLCASSSGQGGEKLFFGSGTQLSVL.

This clone was detected once. This chain connects TRBV5-1 to TRBJ1-2; 10 positions match TRBD1. Germline V gene data show CDR1 as SGHRS and CDR2 as YFSETQ. The CDR3 covers 15 residues. V shed 0 bases and J 5 bases; nucleotides not matched to a gene: 4. The CDR3 spells CASSLAGQGGYGYTF. CDR3 sequence (DNA): TGCGCCAGCAGCTTGGCTGGACAGGGGGGGTATGGCTACACCTTC.

The chain joins TRBV2 to TRBJ1-4; 7 bases agree with TRBD1. The ends lost 5 bases at V and 6 bases at J; junction bases unmatched: 9. Germline V gives CDR1 SNHLY, CDR2 FYNNEI. The CDR3 is 15 residues long. The CDR3 spells CASSLDRVVYEKLFF. CDR3 nucleotide sequence: TGTGCCAGCAGTCTAGACAGGGTAGTTTATGAAAAACTGTTTTTT.

J is TRBJ1-6 and V is TRBV7-9; D possibly corresponds to TRBD1 (5 bases). Deletions cut 5 bases from V and 0 bases from J, with 8 bases between. Per the germline V gene, CDR1 is SEHNR and CDR2 is FQNEAQ (reference sequence). The CDR3 totals 15 residues. CDR3: CASSRGSSYNSPLHF. CDR3 in DNA: TGTGCCAGCAGCCGGGGGAGCTCCTATAATTCACCCCTCCACTTT.

This sequence joins TRBV29-1 and TRBJ2-3, with 7 bases matching TRBD2. With V trimmed by 0 bases and J by 2 bases, 8 bases remained unmatched. Germline V CDR1 and CDR2: SQVTM, ANQGSEA. The CDR3 runs to 16 residues. Written as DNA, the CDR3 is TGCAGCGTTGAAGAACGACCAGCGGGGTACACAGATACGCAGTATTTT. Translation gives CSVEERPAGYTDTQYF.

This chain uses TRBV7-2 with TRBJ2-3; D not resolved. V gave up 5 bases and J gave up 6 bases, with 9 bases separating them. This CDR3 is built from 12 residues. The germline gives CDR1 SGHTA, CDR2 FQGNSA. In nucleotides, the CDR3 is TGTGCCAGCAGCCAACGTCAGGATACGCAGTATTTT. This sequence encodes CASSQRQDTQYF.

The chain links TRBV7-9 to TRBJ1-6, with 9 bases that match TRBD1. The V and J ends lost 1 base and 10 bases, in that order; junction bases with no gene match: 8. Germline V CDR1 and CDR2: SEHNR, FQNEAQ (reference sequence). The CDR3 length is 16 residues. This CDR3 is CASSLDGQGSDSPLHF. CDR3 DNA: TGTGCCAGCAGCTTAGATGGACAGGGGTCAGACTCACCCCTCCACTTT. The complete variable domain, with remaining parts taken from reference TRBV7-9 and TRBJ1-6, reads DTGVSQNPRHKITKRGQNVTFRCDPISEHNRLYWYRQTLGQGPEFLTYFQNEAQLEKSRLLSDRFSAERPKGSFSTLEIQRTEQGDSAMYLCASSLDGQGSDSPLHFGNGTRLTVT.

The rearrangement links TRBV6-5 to TRBJ2-1; TRBD1 agrees at 9 bases. Trimming at V came to 4 bases and at J to 8 bases, leaving 9 bases not matched to a gene. The CDR3 runs to 15 residues. CDR1 MNHEY and CDR2 SVGAGI come from the germline V gene. The CDR3 loop reads CASSSPGQGGDEQFF. The CDR3 region has the DNA TGTGCCAGCAGTTCACCGGGACAGGGTGGGGATGAGCAGTTCTTC.

This clone was seen a few times. The gene calls are TRBV7-2 and TRBJ1-5; TRBD1 might be the D (6 bases). The CDR3 covers 16 residues. CDR1 SGHTA and CDR2 FQGNSA come from the germline V gene. Trimming took off 5 bases at V and 0 bases at J, with 14 bases between the two ends. DNA of the CDR3: TGTGCCAGCAGCCCCGGGACAAGGTATAGCAATCAGCCCCAGCATTTT. Translated, it gives CASSPGTRYSNQPQHF.

J is TRBJ1-3 and V is TRBV7-4; 9 bases agree with TRBD1. The CDR3 consists of 17 residues. V lost 3 bases, J lost 3 bases, and 9 bases stayed unmatched. From germline, CDR1 is SGHVT and CDR2 SQSDAQ. The CDR3 nucleotides are TGTGCCAGCAGCTTCTCCCTGGGGACAGGGAATGGAAACACCATATATTTT. Its translation: CASSFSLGTGNGNTIYF.

The CDR3 sequence is CASSLERGSYEQYF. The CDR3 DNA reads TGTGCCAGCAGCTTAGAGCGTGGCTCCTACGAGCAGTACTTC. This chain joins TRBV7-2 and TRBJ2-7; no firm D call. Per germline, CDR1 SGHTA and CDR2 FQGNSA. V lost 1 base and J 0 bases, leaving 7 bases between the germline ends. The CDR3 is 14 amino acids.

V gene TRBV5-1 combines with J gene TRBJ1-2; 9 bases line up with TRBD1. Germline CDR1 reads SGHRS; CDR2 reads YFSETQ. Germline trimming cut 4 bases from V and 8 bases from J; bases unmatched to any gene: 9. The CDR3 has 14 amino acids. CDR3 protein: CASSAQGAARGYTF. The CDR3 region has the DNA TGCGCCAGCAGCGCACAGGGGGCTGCCCGCGGCTACACCTTC.

J is TRBJ1-5 and V is TRBV30; 10 bases line up with TRBD1. Unmatched junction bases numbered 12, after V lost 1 base and J lost 6 bases. This CDR3 region has 17 residues. The V gene's germline CDR1 is GTSNPN and CDR2 SVGIG (reference sequence). CDR3: CAWSDGQGVASGQPQHF. In DNA form, the CDR3 reads TGTGCCTGGAGTGACGGACAGGGGGTGGCTTCGGGTCAGCCCCAGCATTTT. Looking up the rest from reference TRBV30 and TRBJ1-5 gives the full variable domain: SQTIHQWPATLVQPVGSPLSLECTVEGTSNPNLYWYRQAAGRGLQLLFYSVGIGQISSEVPQNLSASRPQDRQFILSSKKLLLSDSGFYLCAWSDGQGVASGQPQHFGDGTRLSIL.

This clone was counted once. The rearrangement links TRBV2 to TRBJ1-4; D unresolved. Trimming left V 6 bases short and J 5 bases short, with 7 bases between. Germline V gene sequence: CDR1 SNHLY, CDR2 FYNNEI. The CDR3 covers 12 residues. In DNA form, the CDR3 reads TGTGCCAGCAGCACCAGGAATGAAAAACTGTTTTTT. This translates into CASSTRNEKLFF.

The rearrangement links TRBV27 to TRBJ1-1; 10 bases align to TRBD1. Germline lookup yields CDR1 MNHEY and CDR2 SMNVEV (reference sequence). V trimming: 6 bases; J trimming: 4 bases; junction bases outside the gene matches: 20. The CDR3 totals 19 residues. The CDR3 loop is CASSPTEWGTGARGTEAFF. CDR3 nucleotide sequence: TGTGCCAGCAGCCCCACTGAGTGGGGGACAGGGGCTCGGGGCACTGAAGCTTTCTTT.

The rearrangement links TRBV5-4 to TRBJ2-1, with a weak D call TRBD1 (6 bases). Trimming stripped 4 bases from V and 5 bases from J, with 13 bases between. The CDR3 sequence is 14 residues long. The germline V gene encodes CDR1 SGHNT and CDR2 YYREEE (reference sequence). The CDR3 nucleotides are TGTGCCAGCAGCGGCAGGGGTCGCGACAATGAGCAGTTCTTC. Protein product: CASSGRGRDNEQFF.